These 28 T cell receptor beta chains were all obtained from the same sample, sequenced in a study of shared T cell receptors in the human thymus. TCRdb keeps only in-frame clones here, not all; method: immunoSEQ multiplex PCR. Here the sample spans about 660,000 clones, roughly 90% being singletons. These data were also filed under a second study, of human thymus T cells.

Sequencing was done on a sample of thymocytes. These receptors were collected from a boy under two years old with a congenital heart defect.

The chain employs TRBV4-2 and TRBJ2-3; 15 nucleotides match TRBD2. This CDR3 has 21 residues. The V segment lost 4 bases and the J segment 0 bases; nucleotides outside the gene matches: 14. CDR1 and CDR2 (germline): LGHNA, YNFKEQ. CDR3 DNA sequence: TGTGCCAGCAGCCCTTTCCCTGGGACTAGCGGGAGGTCCCCAAGCACAGATACGCAGTATTTT. Protein product: CASSPFPGTSGRSPSTDTQYF.

The chain's CDR3 is CASRPRLAGDYEQYF. In DNA, the CDR3 is TGTGCCAGCAGGCCCAGACTAGCGGGAGACTACGAGCAGTACTTC. The chain recombines TRBV6-5 with TRBJ2-7, with TRBD2 identical over 12 bases. Trimming removed 6 bases from V and 3 bases from J; junction bases left unmatched: 6. There are 15 residues in the CDR3. Germline V lookup: CDR1 MNHEY, CDR2 SVGAGI.

The rearrangement joins TRBV27 to TRBJ2-6; 11 bases fit TRBD1. Germline V gene data show CDR1 as MNHEY and CDR2 as SMNVEV (reference sequence). Trimming took 6 bases from V and 1 from J; bases not matched to a gene: 11. The CDR3 has 19 amino acids. CDR3 region: CASRNGPGTGGSGANVLTF. As DNA, the CDR3 is TGTGCCAGCAGGAATGGACCCGGGACAGGGGGGTCTGGGGCCAACGTCCTGACTTTC.

The chain links TRBV7-2 to TRBJ2-7; 8 bases fit TRBD1. The CDR3 consists of 11 residues. CDR1 and CDR2 from the germline V gene are SGHTA and FQGNSA. The CDR3 DNA follows: TGTCGACAGGGGTCAACCTACGAGCAGTACTTC. Translating it yields CRQGSTYEQYF.

The chain is built from TRBV27 and TRBJ2-3, with 8 bases aligning to TRBD2. Unmatched junction bases numbered 11, after V lost 9 bases and J lost 9 bases. This CDR3 has 13 residues. Germline-derived CDR1 and CDR2 are MNHEY and SMNVEV (reference sequence). This CDR3 reads CASRAGAIGTQYF. CDR3 sequence (DNA): TGTGCCAGTCGAGCGGGAGCTATAGGAACGCAGTATTTT.

This rearrangement joins TRBV7-9 to TRBJ2-2, with 10 bases identical to TRBD1. Trimming cost V 3 bases and J 4 bases; bases outside gene matches: 5. The CDR3 is 16 residues long. Germline V lookup: CDR1 SEHNR, CDR2 FQNEAQ (reference sequence). DNA of the CDR3: TGTGCCAGCAGCTTCCGACAGGGGGCTACCACCGGGGAGCTGTTTTTT. This sequence encodes CASSFRQGATTGELFF.

The gene calls are TRBV5-5 and TRBJ1-5, with D maybe TRBD1 (6 bases). Germline V lookup: CDR1 SGHKS, CDR2 YYEKEE (reference sequence). The CDR3 contains 16 residues. Between the trimmed V and J ends, which lost 4 bases and 0 bases, there was a span of 14 bases. CDR3 sequence: CASSIDRQDSNQPQHF. CDR3 nucleotides: TGTGCCAGCAGCATTGACAGGCAAGATAGCAATCAGCCCCAGCATTTT.

CDR3 region: CASSLGRAQEQYF. The DNA for the CDR3 is TGTGCCAGCAGTTTAGGCAGGGCCCAGGAGCAGTACTTC. The chain recombines TRBV28 with TRBJ2-7; D is perhaps TRBD1 (5 bases). Per germline, CDR1 MDHEN and CDR2 SYDVKM. With 2 bases removed from V and 7 bases from J, the gap between germline ends came to 12 bases. The CDR3 totals 13 residues.

V usage is TRBV19 and J usage is TRBJ1-2, with 7 bases lining up with TRBD1. The CDR3 is 14 residues long. The germline V gene has CDR1 LNHDA and CDR2 SQIVND (reference sequence). With V trimmed by 3 bases and J by 4 bases, 5 bases remained unmatched. The CDR3 region has the DNA TGTGCCAGTAGTATGAGGGGGCCTCTCTATGGCTACACCTTC. Residues: CASSMRGPLYGYTF.

The V call is TRBV4-2, the J call TRBJ2-5, with D maybe TRBD2 (7 bases). Germline V gene data show CDR1 as LGHNA and CDR2 as YNFKEQ. CDR3 length equals 13 residues. Trimming removed 8 bases at V and 5 bases at J, with 15 bases between. CDR3 sequence (DNA): TGTGCCAGCGGGGGGGCAGACGGGGAGACCCAGTACTTC. Its protein is CASGGADGETQYF.

The table lists this clone with a few counts. V gene TRBV14 combines with J gene TRBJ2-7, with 11 nucleotides matching TRBD2. Germline V gives CDR1 SGHDN, CDR2 FVKESK. The V segment lost 1 base and the J segment 6 bases; nucleotides outside the gene matches: 11. This CDR3 contains 17 residues. The CDR3 loop is CASSQGETSGTYSEQYF. Here the CDR3 DNA reads TGTGCCAGCAGCCAAGGAGAGACTAGCGGGACGTACTCCGAGCAGTACTTC.

This clone has only one observation. The chain employs TRBV27 and TRBJ2-2, with 11 bases fitting TRBD1. With 5 bases clipped from V and 6 bases from J, the junction kept 11 bases outside the gene matches. Per germline, CDR1 MNHEY and CDR2 SMNVEV (reference sequence). This CDR3 has 17 residues. For the CDR3, the DNA is TGTGCCAGCAGTCCTAGCCCCTGGACAGGGGGCTCCGGGGAGCTGTTTTTT. It translates to CASSPSPWTGGSGELFF.

This chain uses TRBV7-3 with TRBJ2-4, with a tentative D call TRBD2 (5 bases). The length of the CDR3 is 15 residues. CDR1 SGHTA and CDR2 FQGTGA come from the germline V gene. The V and J ends lost 5 bases and 2 bases respectively, with 13 bases between them. CDR3 residues: CASSLTAGPKNIQYF. The CDR3 DNA reads TGTGCCAGCAGCCTCACCGCGGGTCCCAAAAACATTCAGTACTTC.

This chain connects TRBV9 to TRBJ2-3; possibly TRBD2 for D (6 bases). Trimming cost V 4 bases and J 3 bases, with 27 bases left between them. The length of the CDR3 is 19 residues. Germline V gene data show CDR1 as SGDLS and CDR2 as YYNGEE. The CDR3 region has the DNA TGTGCCAGCAGCCCCACCGGGGGATGGCGGGACCTTCTTACAGATACGCAGTATTTT. Translation gives CASSPTGGWRDLLTDTQYF.

The genes are TRBV4-3 and TRBJ2-7; the match to TRBD2 covers 10 bases. The germline CDR1 and CDR2 sequences are LGHNA and YSLEER. Unmatched junction bases numbered 12, after V lost 4 bases and J lost 3 bases. CDR3 length: 17 residues. Here the CDR3 DNA reads TGCGCCAGCAGCCCGCATGTACAGCGGGAGGGCCGCTACGAGCAGTACTTC. This sequence encodes CASSPHVQREGRYEQYF.

This clone was recorded once. This chain connects TRBV30 to TRBJ1-6; 8 bases are shared with TRBD1. V lost 3 bases to trimming and J lost 5 bases; unmatched junction nucleotides: 9. The CDR3 consists of 16 residues. Germline CDR1 and CDR2: GTSNPN and SVGIG (reference sequence). CDR3 sequence: CAWRPRETGDNSPLHF. The CDR3 DNA is TGTGCCTGGAGACCAAGGGAGACAGGGGATAATTCACCCCTCCACTTT.

This clone has a single count. V is TRBV5-1 and J is TRBJ1-5, with D hard to call. Trimming cost V 4 bases and J 2 bases, with 7 bases left between them. Germline CDR1 is SGHRS and CDR2 is YFSETQ. CDR3 size: 13 residues. Here the CDR3 DNA reads TGCGCCAGCAGCCGTTTTGGCAATCAGCCCCAGCATTTT. Its translation is CASSRFGNQPQHF.

The chain has TRBV15 and TRBJ2-7, with 9 bases aligning to TRBD2. Germline lookup yields CDR1 LNHNV and CDR2 YYDKDF (reference sequence). V was pared by 2 bases and J by 5 bases, with 10 bases of the junction left unmatched. The CDR3 length is 16 residues. The CDR3, as DNA: TGTGCCACCAGCAGATCCTTAGCGGGAGATCGGGACGAGCAGTACTTC. This codes for CATSRSLAGDRDEQYF.

This chain links TRBV5-1 with TRBJ1-1; 8 bases map to TRBD1. With V trimmed by 0 bases and J by 0 bases, 10 bases remained unmatched. This CDR3 spans 18 amino acids. Germline V CDR1 and CDR2: SGHRS, YFSETQ. The CDR3 DNA reads TGCGCCAGCAGCTTGGGTAGTCCGCGGGGACAGGTGAACACTGAAGCTTTCTTT. Translated: CASSLGSPRGQVNTEAFF.

The CDR3 protein is CASSCPRESYGYTF. CDR3 sequence (DNA): TGTGCCAGCAGTTGCCCCAGGGAAAGCTATGGCTACACCTTC. The chain joins TRBV28 to TRBJ1-2; the D gene is possibly TRBD1 (5 bases). Between the trimmed V and J ends, which lost 4 bases and 4 bases, there was a span of 13 bases. Germline V gives CDR1 MDHEN, CDR2 SYDVKM. The CDR3 totals 14 residues.

The V call is TRBV10-3, the J call TRBJ2-1, with D possibly matching TRBD2 (6 bases). This CDR3 has 15 amino acids. Trimming cost V 3 bases and J 5 bases, with 14 bases left between them. Germline-derived CDR1 and CDR2 are ENHRY and SYGVKD. This CDR3 is CAISDGGTNHNEQFF. The CDR3 DNA sequence: TGTGCCATCAGTGACGGCGGGACGAATCACAATGAGCAGTTCTTC.

About this clone: At one of its ends the junction is not consistent with the germline gene, which may arise from a read error. This chain links TRBV5-1 with TRBJ2-1, with 13 bases lining up with TRBD2. CDR3 length: 19 amino acids. Germline values: CDR1 SGHRS, CDR2 YFSETQ. CDR3 loop: CASSSGTSGTLTDLNEQFF. CDR3 coding DNA: TGCGCAAGCAGCTCCGGGACTAGCGGGACCCTGACCGACCTAAATGAGCAGTTCTTC.

This sequence joins TRBV30 and TRBJ2-2; 9 positions agree with TRBD1. Trimming cost V 4 bases and J 7 bases; bases outside gene matches: 4. The CDR3 is made up of 13 amino acids. Germline V CDR1 and CDR2: GTSNPN, SVGIG (reference sequence). CDR3 sequence reads: CAWNSGQGGELFF. As DNA, the CDR3 is TGTGCCTGGAATTCGGGACAGGGCGGGGAGCTGTTTTTT.

This chain links TRBV7-2 with TRBJ2-7; TRBD1 is a possible D gene (6 bases). V was pared by 0 bases and J by 4 bases, with 16 bases between. CDR1 and CDR2 from the germline V gene are SGHTA and FQGNSA. This CDR3 comprises 16 residues. CDR3 protein: CASSLAGPPGVYEQYF. The CDR3 nucleotides are TGTGCCAGCAGCTTAGCGGGGCCCCCAGGGGTGTACGAGCAGTACTTC. Full variable domain (remainder filled in from reference TRBV7-2 and TRBJ2-7): GAGVSQSPSNKVTEKGKDVELRCDPISGHTALYWYRQSLGQGLEFLIYFQGNSAPDKSGLPSDRFSAERTGGSVSTLTIQRTQQEDSAVYLCASSLAGPPGVYEQYFGPGTRLTVT.

The chain recombines TRBV28 with TRBJ2-7; D is perhaps TRBD2 (6 bases). From germline, CDR1 is MDHEN and CDR2 SYDVKM. There are 13 residues in the CDR3. With 2 bases removed from V and 4 bases from J, the gap between germline ends came to 9 bases. CDR3: CASSLPGGYEQYF. The CDR3 nucleotides read TGTGCCAGCAGTTTACCCGGGGGTTACGAGCAGTACTTC.

This clone was seen only a few times. This sequence joins TRBV5-1 and TRBJ1-1; D gene ambiguous. The CDR3 runs 13 residues. Per the germline V gene, CDR1 is SGHRS and CDR2 is YFSETQ. Trimming removed 2 bases at V and 3 bases at J, with 8 bases between. The CDR3 bases are TGCGCCAGCAGCTTTAGAAGAGACACTGAAGCTTTCTTT. It is translated as CASSFRRDTEAFF.

The V gene is TRBV7-8, the J gene TRBJ1-6; D not certain. V was clipped by 0 bases and J by 7 bases, with 7 bases between them. The CDR3 has 14 amino acids. Germline CDR1 and CDR2: SGHVS and FQNEAQ. CDR3 protein: CASSLAVGNSPLHF. The CDR3 bases are TGTGCCAGCAGCTTAGCTGTTGGCAATTCACCCCTCCACTTT.

The chain couples TRBV6-4 to TRBJ2-1, with TRBD2 matching over 7 bases. V was clipped by 0 bases and J by 8 bases; unmatched bases: 7. CDR1 and CDR2 from the germline V gene are MRHNA and SNTAGT. This CDR3 contains 15 residues. CDR3 coding DNA: TGTGCCAGCAGTGACTCAGGCGGGAGTGGCGATGAGCAGTTCTTC. Translating it yields CASSDSGGSGDEQFF.